One and the same sample provided the 25 T cell receptor beta chains below, sequenced in a study of shared clonotypes between healthy human individuals. Naive CD8 cells lacked CD45RO and underwent positive selection for CCR7, leaving out terminally differentiated effector memory CD45RA+ cells. TCRdb keeps only in-frame clones here, not all; method: immunoSEQ multiplex PCR. The table has 2 million to 2.5 million clones, about 93% seen once. Sequencing used naive CD8+ T cells from PBMCs. Receptor source: a man younger than 35 in good health. Some clones in this sample may be carry-over from other donors' samples.

V and J are TRBV4-1 and TRBJ2-7; D is perhaps TRBD1 (5 bases). V lost 4 bases and J lost 5, with 15 bases in between. CDR3 length equals 14 residues. The germline V gene encodes CDR1 MGHRA and CDR2 YSYEKL. The CDR3 spells CASSPPSGYDEQYF. The DNA of the CDR3 is TGCGCCAGCAGCCCTCCGTCAGGGTACGACGAGCAGTACTTC.

The chain uses TRBV5-1 and TRBJ2-1; D might be TRBD1 (5 bases). V lost 4 bases and J 0 bases, leaving 14 bases between the germline ends. CDR3 length: 16 amino acids. CDR1 is SGHRS and CDR2 is YFSETQ in the germline V gene. The CDR3 region is CASSVAGPTSYNEQFF. CDR3 DNA: TGCGCCAGCAGCGTTGCAGGGCCAACCTCCTACAATGAGCAGTTCTTC.

The chain carries TRBV5-1 and TRBJ1-5; D gene unclear. This CDR3 is built from 12 residues. Germline CDR1 SGHRS, CDR2 YFSETQ. V dropped 4 bases and J dropped 2 bases, with 4 bases sitting between them. Here the CDR3 reads CASSEGNQPQHF. The CDR3 nucleotides are TGCGCCAGCAGCGAGGGCAATCAGCCCCAGCATTTT. The full variable domain, completed using reference TRBV5-1 and TRBJ1-5, is KAGVTQTPRYLIKTRGQQVTLSCSPISGHRSVSWYQQTPGQGLQFLFEYFSETQRNKGNFPGRFSGRQFSNSRSEMNVSTLELGDSALYLCASSEGNQPQHFGDGTRLSIL.

The chain uses TRBV27 and TRBJ1-2, with TRBD1 matching 9 bases. The V gene's germline CDR1 is MNHEY and CDR2 SMNVEV (reference sequence). V shed 8 bases, J shed 8 bases, and the junction held 9 bases outside the gene matches. CDR3 size: 13 residues. Here the CDR3 reads CASGPQGALGYTF. The CDR3 DNA reads as TGTGCCAGCGGACCACAGGGGGCGTTGGGCTACACCTTC.

The chain joins TRBV4-3 to TRBJ2-2, with D possibly matching TRBD2 (6 bases). Germline values: CDR1 LGHNA, CDR2 YSLEER. The V end was cut by 4 bases, the J end by 5 bases, with 14 bases between. The CDR3 runs 15 residues. The CDR3 protein is CASSPAGGGTGELFF. The CDR3 nucleotides are TGCGCCAGCAGCCCCGCTGGGGGAGGTACCGGGGAGCTGTTTTTT.

This chain links TRBV30 with TRBJ2-1; 8 positions agree with TRBD1. Germline values: CDR1 GTSNPN, CDR2 SVGIG (reference sequence). There are 13 residues in the CDR3. J gave up 3 bases and V 5 bases, and 3 bases lay outside the gene matches. CDR3: CAWGGQGYNEQFF. CDR3 in DNA: TGTGCCTGGGGCGGACAGGGCTACAATGAGCAGTTCTTC.

This clone was seen a handful of times. The chain uses TRBV18 and TRBJ1-1, with TRBD1 identical over 9 bases. The CDR3 is made up of 14 amino acids. V lost 2 bases, J lost 3 bases, and 1 base stayed unmatched. The germline V gene encodes CDR1 KGHSH and CDR2 LQKENI. The CDR3 spells CASSPRTGDTEAFF. CDR3 nucleotides: TGTGCCAGCTCACCAAGGACAGGGGACACTGAAGCTTTCTTT.

The V call is TRBV19, the J call TRBJ2-5; 13 bases are a match to TRBD2. CDR1 and CDR2 from the germline V gene are LNHDA and SQIVND (reference sequence). The CDR3 covers 20 residues. The junction had 14 bases not matched to a gene; V was cut back by 3 bases and J by 1 base. DNA of the CDR3: TGTGCCAGTAGTATCCGTCCGACTAGCGGGAGGTACGGCATCCAAGAGACCCAGTACTTC. It specifies CASSIRPTSGRYGIQETQYF.

The chain links TRBV9 to TRBJ2-1; D gene ambiguous. V lost 4 bases to trimming and J lost 5 bases, with 10 bases between them. This CDR3 contains 13 residues. The germline V gene encodes CDR1 SGDLS and CDR2 YYNGEE. The CDR3 region has the DNA TGTGCCAGCAGCCCCCCCGGCGACAATGAGCAGTTCTTC. Translating it yields CASSPPGDNEQFF.

This clone was recorded once. The chain couples TRBV6-1 to TRBJ2-1; D is unresolved. The CDR3 length is 12 residues. The V gene's germline CDR1 is MNHNS and CDR2 SASEGT. V was pared by 3 bases and J by 6 bases, with 6 bases between. CDR3 residues: CASSDFFNEQFF. CDR3 in DNA: TGTGCCAGCAGTGACTTCTTCAATGAGCAGTTCTTC.

The genes are TRBV9 and TRBJ2-2, with D possibly being TRBD1 (5 bases). Trimming removed 6 bases at V and 4 bases at J, with 16 bases between. The germline CDR1 and CDR2 sequences are SGDLS and YYNGEE. The CDR3 totals 15 residues. CDR3 DNA: TGTGCCAGCAACCCTATGGGGCTACCCACCGGGGAGCTGTTTTTT. It specifies CASNPMGLPTGELFF.

The rearrangement links TRBV7-7 to TRBJ2-7, with D possibly being TRBD1 or TRBD2 (5 bases each). The CDR3 has 14 amino acids. Between the trimmed V and J ends, which lost 2 bases and 6 bases, there was a span of 14 bases. CDR1 SSHAT and CDR2 FNYEAQ come from the germline V gene (reference sequence). CDR3 in amino acids: CASSLKLIGGEQYF. CDR3 nucleotides: TGTGCCAGCAGCTTAAAATTAATTGGGGGCGAGCAGTACTTC. Looking up the rest from reference TRBV7-7 and TRBJ2-7 gives the full variable domain: GAGVSQSPRYKVTKRGQDVTLRCDPISSHATLYWYQQALGQGPEFLTYFNYEAQPDKSGLPSDRFSAERPEGSISTLTIQRTEQRDSAMYRCASSLKLIGGEQYFGPGTRLTVT.

This clone has a handful of counts. Other DNA variants within this sample encode the same CDR3. The V call is TRBV5-6, the J call TRBJ1-1, with D tentatively TRBD1 (5 bases). The CDR3 has 12 amino acids. Trimming took 4 bases from V and 3 from J, leaving 7 bases between them. The germline V gene has CDR1 SGHDT and CDR2 YYEEEE. CDR3 loop: CASSRGDTEAFF. In nucleotides, the CDR3 is TGTGCCAGCAGCCGGGGGGACACTGAAGCTTTCTTT. Full variable domain (remainder filled in from reference TRBV5-6 and TRBJ1-1): DAGVTQSPTHLIKTRGQQVTLRCSPKSGHDTVSWYQQALGQGPQFIFQYYEEEERQRGNFPDRFSGHQFPNYSSELNVNALLLGDSALYLCASSRGDTEAFFGQGTRLTVV.

A single count supports this clone. This sequence joins TRBV7-9 and TRBJ2-4, with 9 nucleotides matching TRBD1. V gave up 2 bases and J gave up 5 bases; unmatched junction bases: 1. Germline V lookup: CDR1 SEHNR, CDR2 FQNEAQ (reference sequence). This CDR3 comprises 14 residues. The chain's CDR3 is CASSLTGGENIQYF. In DNA, the CDR3 is TGTGCCAGCAGCTTAACAGGGGGCGAAAACATTCAGTACTTC.

A word on this clone: Other DNA sequences in the sample encode the same CDR3. The chain combines TRBV19 with TRBJ2-3, with D perhaps assigned TRBD1 or TRBD2 (5 bases each). The V gene's germline CDR1 is LNHDA and CDR2 SQIVND (reference sequence). The CDR3 is 12 amino acids. With 6 bases removed from V and 6 bases from J, the gap between germline ends came to 10 bases. The CDR3 region has the DNA TGTGCCAGTAGCATCCGGGGCGATACGCAGTATTTT. Its translation is CASSIRGDTQYF.

The chain uses TRBV27 and TRBJ2-2, with no clear D. The germline V gene has CDR1 MNHEY and CDR2 SMNVEV (reference sequence). V lost 3 bases to trimming and J lost 6 bases, with 11 bases between them. The CDR3 loop spans 14 amino acids. The CDR3 sequence: CASSFKGFPGELFF. The CDR3 nucleotides are TGTGCCAGCAGTTTCAAGGGTTTCCCCGGGGAGCTGTTTTTT.

The chain links TRBV4-3 to TRBJ2-6; D unresolved. Trimming cost V 1 base and J 5 bases, with 3 bases left between them. This CDR3 has 13 residues. CDR1 and CDR2 from the germline V gene are LGHNA and YSLEER. The CDR3 coding sequence is TGCGCCAGCAGCCAAGGGAGGGCCAACGTCCTGACTTTC. As protein: CASSQGRANVLTF.

This rearrangement joins TRBV13 to TRBJ2-1; tentatively, D is TRBD1 or TRBD2 (5 bases each). The V end lost 7 bases, the J end lost 0 bases, and 13 bases lay between the germline ends. Germline V gene data show CDR1 as PRHDT and CDR2 as FYEKMQ (reference sequence). This CDR3 has 15 residues. The CDR3 DNA reads TGTGCCAGCATTCTTCGGGGCCGCTCCTACAATGAGCAGTTCTTC. Amino acid sequence: CASILRGRSYNEQFF.

The CDR3 reads CSVESGNTIYF. CDR3 coding DNA: TGCAGCGTGGAGTCTGGAAACACCATATATTTT. The V call is TRBV29-1, the J call TRBJ1-3, with D uncertain. The CDR3 is made up of 11 amino acids. Trimming shortened V by 6 bases and J by 1 base, and 4 bases separated the two germline ends. The germline V gene encodes CDR1 SQVTM and CDR2 ANQGSEA.

The chain employs TRBV7-9 and TRBJ2-4, with D possibly being TRBD2 (5 bases). The CDR3 is 16 residues long. Germline V gives CDR1 SEHNR, CDR2 FQNEAQ (reference sequence). Trimming pared 0 bases from V and 3 bases from J, leaving 12 bases between. This CDR3 is CASSLAGESGKNIQYF. CDR3 DNA sequence: TGTGCCAGCAGCTTAGCTGGGGAGTCGGGCAAAAACATTCAGTACTTC. Together with reference TRBV7-9 and TRBJ2-4, the CDR3 gives the full variable domain: DTGVSQNPRHKITKRGQNVTFRCDPISEHNRLYWYRQTLGQGPEFLTYFQNEAQLEKSRLLSDRFSAERPKGSFSTLEIQRTEQGDSAMYLCASSLAGESGKNIQYFGAGTRLSVL.

V and J are TRBV5-1 and TRBJ2-2; D gene uncertain. Trimming removed 4 bases at V and 1 base at J, with 8 bases between. The CDR3 is 14 amino acids. CDR1 is SGHRS and CDR2 is YFSETQ in the germline V gene. CDR3 in amino acids: CASSPRLNTGELFF. CDR3 nucleotide sequence: TGCGCCAGCAGCCCACGGCTGAACACCGGGGAGCTGTTTTTT. Supplemented by reference TRBV5-1 and TRBJ2-2, the full variable domain reads KAGVTQTPRYLIKTRGQQVTLSCSPISGHRSVSWYQQTPGQGLQFLFEYFSETQRNKGNFPGRFSGRQFSNSRSEMNVSTLELGDSALYLCASSPRLNTGELFFGEGSRLTVL.

The rearrangement uses TRBV28 and TRBJ1-5; D gene uncertain. The V end lost 6 bases, the J end lost 8 bases, and 20 bases lay between the germline ends. The CDR3 sequence is 15 residues long. Germline CDR1 and CDR2: MDHEN and SYDVKM. The CDR3 protein is CASRLTPDRIKPQHF. CDR3 DNA sequence: TGTGCCAGCAGGCTGACACCCGATCGGATCAAGCCCCAGCATTTT.

The chain links TRBV27 to TRBJ2-3; 7 nucleotides agree with TRBD2. There are 16 residues in the CDR3. With 5 bases clipped from V and 1 base from J, the junction kept 9 bases outside the gene matches. Germline V lookup: CDR1 MNHEY, CDR2 SMNVEV (reference sequence). The CDR3 bases are TGTGCCAGCAGTGGGCTAGCGGTAGAGGGCACAGATACGCAGTATTTT. Amino acid sequence: CASSGLAVEGTDTQYF.

V and J are TRBV4-3 and TRBJ2-1; D might be TRBD1 (6 bases). The CDR3 length is 16 residues. The V end lost 0 bases, the J end lost 7 bases, and 16 bases lay between the germline ends. CDR1 is LGHNA and CDR2 is YSLEER in the germline V gene. CDR3 sequence: CASSQDWASRGNEQFF. CDR3 nucleotides: TGCGCCAGCAGCCAAGACTGGGCGAGCAGGGGTAATGAGCAGTTCTTC.

The DNA for the CDR3 is TGTGCCAGCAGCTTAGATGGAAAGGAACAGGCGTACTATGGCTACACCTTC. Protein: CASSLDGKEQAYYGYTF. The chain uses TRBV7-9 and TRBJ1-2, with a weak D call TRBD1 (5 bases). This CDR3 contains 17 residues. Trimming cost V 1 base and J 3 bases, with 18 bases left between them. CDR1 and CDR2 from the germline V gene are SEHNR and FQNEAQ (reference sequence).